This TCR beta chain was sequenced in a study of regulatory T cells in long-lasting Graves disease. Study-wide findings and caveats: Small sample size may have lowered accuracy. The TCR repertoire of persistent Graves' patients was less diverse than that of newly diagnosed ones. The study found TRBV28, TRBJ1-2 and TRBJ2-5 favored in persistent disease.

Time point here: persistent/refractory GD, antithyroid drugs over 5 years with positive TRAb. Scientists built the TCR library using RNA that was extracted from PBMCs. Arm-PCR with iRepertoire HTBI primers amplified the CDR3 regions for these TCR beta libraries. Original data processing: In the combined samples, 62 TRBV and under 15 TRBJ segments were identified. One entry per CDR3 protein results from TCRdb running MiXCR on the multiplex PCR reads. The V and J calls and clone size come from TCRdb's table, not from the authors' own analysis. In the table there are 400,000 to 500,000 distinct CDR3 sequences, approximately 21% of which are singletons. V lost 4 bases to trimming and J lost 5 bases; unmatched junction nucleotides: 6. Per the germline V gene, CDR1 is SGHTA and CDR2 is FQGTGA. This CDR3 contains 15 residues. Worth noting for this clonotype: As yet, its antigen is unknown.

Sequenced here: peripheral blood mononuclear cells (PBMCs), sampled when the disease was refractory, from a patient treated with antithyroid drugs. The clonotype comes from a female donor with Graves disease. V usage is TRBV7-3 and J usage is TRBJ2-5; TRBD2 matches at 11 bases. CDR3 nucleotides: TGTGCCAGCAGCTCCGCTAGCGGGGGGAACGAGACCCAGTACTTC. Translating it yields CASSSASGGNETQYF.